These 4 T cell receptor beta chains came from one sample sequenced in a study of OX40 agonist ivuxolimab in advanced cancers. Clones were sequenced by immunoSEQ multiplex PCR, and TCRdb holds only the in-frame ones, with some missing. There are approximately 74,000 clones in the sample; roughly 88% occur only once, and roughly 0.29% lies in the top ten. Source: CD4+ or CD8+ T cells sorted from blood, taken in a trial of the OX40 agonist ivuxolimab. The receptors were gathered from an adult with an advanced solid tumor such as melanoma, head and neck, liver or kidney cancer.

This chain joins TRBV21-1 and TRBJ1-1. TRBV21-1 represents a pseudogene. The CDR3 is 18 amino acids. CDR3 protein: CASSKASPHPTLNTEAFF. In DNA form, the CDR3 reads TGTGCCAGCAGCAAAGCCTCACCGCACCCTACCTTGAACACTGAAGCTTTCTTT.

This sequence joins TRBV18 and TRBJ2-7, with D unresolved. V dropped 2 bases and J dropped 0 bases, with 11 bases sitting between them. The CDR3 loop spans 15 amino acids. Germline V lookup: CDR1 KGHSH, CDR2 LQKENI. CDR3 in amino acids: CASSPILLDSYEQYF. DNA of the CDR3: TGTGCCAGCTCACCAATTCTCCTTGACTCCTACGAGCAGTACTTC.

This rearrangement joins TRBV7-2 to TRBJ1-2; D is ambiguous. Germline V CDR1 and CDR2: SGHTA, FQGNSA. There are 12 residues in the CDR3. V lost 1 base and J lost 4, with 4 bases in between. The CDR3 sequence is CASSLEGYGYTF. The CDR3 region has the DNA TGTGCCAGCAGCTTAGAGGGCTATGGCTACACCTTC.

The chain couples TRBV7-9 to TRBJ2-7, with D uncertain. V gave up 4 bases and J gave up 3 bases, with 7 bases separating them. The CDR3 is 12 residues long. Germline loops: CDR1 SEHNR, CDR2 FQNEAQ (reference sequence). CDR3 amino acids: CASSSGVYEQYF. CDR3 nucleotides: TGTGCCAGCAGCTCCGGCGTCTACGAGCAGTACTTC.